This is a list of T cell receptor beta chains from one sample in a study of blood T cells in healthy people across ages. Using its own MiXCR run on the 5' RACE reads, TCRdb lists one record per CDR3 protein. This sample has approximately 600,000 distinct CDR3 sequences, with 45% to 65% found just once. What was sequenced was blood. The source of these receptors is a man between 60 and 70 years old in good health. Both conserved end residues are part of each CDR3. D genes are given only for firm matches. The size entry is marked missing in some rows and otherwise reads once, few, many or a size class.

j_call v_call d_call clone_size cdr3_nt cdr3_aa
TRBJ2-3 TRBV6-5 TRBD2 - TGTGCCAGCAGGTCCCTCACTAGCGGGGGGCGGGATACGCAGTATTTT CASRSLTSGGRDTQYF
TRBJ2-5 TRBV11-2 - few TGTGCCAGCAGCTTAGTTCGAGGGGCGGGGGAGACCCAGTACTTC CASSLVRGAGETQYF
TRBJ2-6 TRBV7-9 - few TGTGCCAGCAGCTTAGTGAACTCTGGGGCCAACGTCCTGACTTTC CASSLVNSGANVLTF
TRBJ1-5 TRBV15 TRBD1 - TGTGCCACCAGCATCGGACAGGGGGCAAGGGGCCAGCCCCAGCATTTT CATSIGQGARGQPQHF
TRBJ2-3 TRBV5-1 - - TGCGCCAGCAGACAGGGACAAGCCACAGATACGCAGTATTTT CASRQGQATDTQYF
TRBJ2-3 TRBV3-1 - - TGTGCCAGCAGCCAAGCGGGGCAAGCCCTTCTCATTGAAGATACGCAGTATTTT CASSQAGQALLIEDTQYF
TRBJ2-3 TRBV9 TRBD2 - TGTGCCAGCAGCGTAGCTCTAGCGGGGGGGCCGGGGGATACGCAGTATTTT CASSVALAGGPGDTQYF
TRBJ2-7 TRBV5-1 TRBD1 - TGCGCCAGCAGCTTCCCACAGGGGGCTACCTACGAGCAGTACTTC CASSFPQGATYEQYF
TRBJ2-7 TRBV2 TRBD1 - TGTGCCAGCAGTGCCGGGACAGGCTTCCTGCTCGAGCAGTACTTC CASSAGTGFLLEQYF
TRBJ2-7 TRBV7-2 TRBD2 few TGTGCCAGCAGCCGTACTAGCGGGGGGTTCTACGAGCAGTACTTC CASSRTSGGFYEQYF
TRBJ1-5 TRBV5-1 - - TGCGCCAGCAGCAAGACAGGCGATCAGCCCCAGCATTTT CASSKTGDQPQHF
TRBJ1-1 TRBV4-1 - few TGCGCCAGCAGCCCCCGGACAGACGGAATGAACACTGAAGCTTTCTTT CASSPRTDGMNTEAFF
TRBJ2-7 TRBV2 - few TGTGCCAGCAGTGAAGCCGACCCAACAAGGGTGCTATCCTACGAGCAGTACTTC CASSEADPTRVLSYEQYF
TRBJ1-2 TRBV11-2 TRBD1 - TGTGCCAGCAGCTCTCGAGGGACAGTAGTCGACGGCTACACCTTC CASSSRGTVVDGYTF
TRBJ1-2 TRBV5-1 TRBD1 few TGCGCCAGCAGCTTGGCGCAGGGGGCTTTGGGCTATGGCTACACCTTC CASSLAQGALGYGYTF
TRBJ2-5 TRBV20-1 TRBD2 - TGCAGTGCAATTAGCGGGGGGGCCAGGGAGACCCAGTACTTC CSAISGGARETQYF
TRBJ2-2 TRBV5-1 - - TGCGCCAACAGCTTGAGTCTTGGCCGCCGGGAGCTGTTTTTT CANSLSLGRRELFF
TRBJ2-1 TRBV7-2 - - TGTGCCAGCAGCTTAGGGCCCTATGCCATGCAGTCCGATGAGCAGTTCTTC CASSLGPYAMQSDEQFF
TRBJ2-1 TRBV5-1 TRBD1 - TGCGCCAGCAGCTCCGGGACAGAGTACAATGAGCAGTTCTTC CASSSGTEYNEQFF
TRBJ2-5 TRBV20-1 - - TGCAGTGCTATATGGGACGCGGAGGAGACCCAGTACTTC CSAIWDAEETQYF
TRBJ1-6 TRBV11-2 - - TGTGCCAGCAGCCCGAGGGGGAATAATTCACCCCTCCACTTT CASSPRGNNSPLHF
TRBJ1-6 TRBV18 TRBD1 many TGTGCCAGCTCACCGGGACAGGGGGCAGAGTCACCCCTCCACTTT CASSPGQGAESPLHF
TRBJ2-3 TRBV10-3 TRBD2 - TGTGCCATCAGTCCGGCGGGAGCAGTTCTAGATACGCAGTATTTT CAISPAGAVLDTQYF
TRBJ1-4 TRBV6-5 - - TGTGCCAGCAGTTACTCGGTGACCTTAGAAAAACTGTTTTTT CASSYSVTLEKLFF
TRBJ2-3 TRBV5-6 - many TGTGCCAGCAGCCCCACTACCTTCACAGATACGCAGTATTTT CASSPTTFTDTQYF
TRBJ2-1 TRBV20-1 TRBD2 - TGCAGTGCAGAGAGCCCCCGGGGGGGGGCTGTCTGGGAGCAGTTCTTC CSAESPRGGAVWEQFF
TRBJ2-3 TRBV7-8 TRBD2 - TGTGCCAGCAGCGCCCGGGACTACCTTCGTACAGATACGCAGTATTTT CASSARDYLRTDTQYF
TRBJ2-1 TRBV14 - - TGTGCCAGCAGCCAAGATACGGCAGGGCGCCGGAGGCAGTTCTTC CASSQDTAGRRRQFF
TRBJ2-1 TRBV28 TRBD2 - TGTGCCAGCAGCATTACTAGCGGGGTTGGTGAGCAGTTCTTC CASSITSGVGEQFF